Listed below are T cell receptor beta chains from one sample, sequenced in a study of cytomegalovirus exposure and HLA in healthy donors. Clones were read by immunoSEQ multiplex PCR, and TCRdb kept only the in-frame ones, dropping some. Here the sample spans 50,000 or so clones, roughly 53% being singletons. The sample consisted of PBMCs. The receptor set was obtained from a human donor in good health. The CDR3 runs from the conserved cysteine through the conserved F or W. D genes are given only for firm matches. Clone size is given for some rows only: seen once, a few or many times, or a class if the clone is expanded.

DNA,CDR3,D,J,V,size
TGTGCCTGGACTGGACAGGGCGATCAGCCCCAGCATTTT,CAWTGQGDQPQHF,TRBD1,TRBJ1-5,TRBV30,NA
TGTGCCAGCAGCTCCGGACAGGGTAACTATGGCTACACCTTC,CASSSGQGNYGYTF,TRBD1,TRBJ1-2,TRBV7-9,NA
TGTGCCAGCAGCTCCGGGACTAGCCGACGGCAGTATTTT,CASSSGTSRRQYF,TRBD2,TRBJ2-3,TRBV7-2,NA
TGTGCCAGCAGTGGGGTGCGGAATGAGCAGTTCTTC,CASSGVRNEQFF,NA,TRBJ2-1,TRBV6-1,NA
TGTGCCAGCCGCAGAGGGCCCAACTATGGCTACACCTTC,CASRRGPNYGYTF,NA,TRBJ1-2,TRBV7-3,NA
TGCGCCAGCAGCCAACACGTAATACAGGGGAACTATGGCTACACCTTC,CASSQHVIQGNYGYTF,TRBD1,TRBJ1-2,TRBV4-1,NA
TGCGCCAGCAGTGAGTCAACAGCCGGTTCGACCCAGCATTTT,CASSESTAGSTQHF,NA,TRBJ1-5,TRBV10-2,NA
TGTGCCAGCAGTGAAGGACAGGGGAAAGAGACCCAGTACTTC,CASSEGQGKETQYF,TRBD1,TRBJ2-5,TRBV6-1,few
TGTGCCAGCAGCCCGGGACTGGCCAAGGAGACCCAGTACTTC,CASSPGLAKETQYF,NA,TRBJ2-5,TRBV7-2,NA
TGCGCCAGCAGCCAAGGACAGCACGGCTCTGGAAACACCATATATTTT,CASSQGQHGSGNTIYF,NA,TRBJ1-3,TRBV4-3,medium-sized
TGTGCCTGGGAAGGACAGATTTTTTCACCCCTCCACTTT,CAWEGQIFSPLHF,NA,TRBJ1-6,TRBV30,once
TGTGCCAGTAGTACCCAGCGGGGGGGCCAGTCAGATACGCAGTATTTT,CASSTQRGGQSDTQYF,TRBD2,TRBJ2-3,TRBV19,NA
TGTGCCAGCAGCCGACAGAACACCGGGGAGCTGTTTTTT,CASSRQNTGELFF,NA,TRBJ2-2,TRBV5-4,few
TGTGCCAGTAGTGAACAGGGCGGTTCGGCCCTCCACTTT,CASSEQGGSALHF,NA,TRBJ1-6,TRBV19,NA
TGCGCCAGCAGCTGGCCATTGGGGGGGGACAATGAGCAGTTCTTC,CASSWPLGGDNEQFF,TRBD2,TRBJ2-1,TRBV5-1,NA
TGTGCCTGGAGGGATCGGGGGGACTACAATGAGCAGTTCTTC,CAWRDRGDYNEQFF,TRBD2,TRBJ2-1,TRBV30,NA
TGTGCCAGCAGCGTAGATGGCGGCCAACCGATGAACACTGAAGCTTTCTTT,CASSVDGGQPMNTEAFF,NA,TRBJ1-1,TRBV9,few
TGTGCCAGCAGCGTAGCCCCAGGACAGGGGAACATCGGTGAGCAGTTCTTC,CASSVAPGQGNIGEQFF,TRBD1,TRBJ2-1,TRBV9,NA
TGTGCCAGCAGCTTGGGGCAGGAGGGGGGGCGAAAACTGTTTTTT,CASSLGQEGGRKLFF,NA,TRBJ1-4,TRBV5-8,NA
TGTGCTAGTGGTACCCCCTACGGGGATTCACCCCTCCACTTT,CASGTPYGDSPLHF,NA,TRBJ1-6,TRBV12-5,few
TGTGCCAGCAGCGCCCGGGACACCGTCACATGGGAGACCCAGTACTTC,CASSARDTVTWETQYF,NA,TRBJ2-5,TRBV7-9,NA
TGTGCCAGCAGTGGCCAGGGACAGGTGGGGATTAGGGATCAGCCCCAGCATTTT,CASSGQGQVGIRDQPQHF,TRBD1,TRBJ1-5,TRBV2,NA
TGTGCCATCAGACTATCGGTATCCACTGAAGCTTTCTTT,CAIRLSVSTEAFF,NA,TRBJ1-1,TRBV10-3,few
TGTGCCAGCAGTTACTCGAGACAGATGAACACTGAAGCTTTCTTT,CASSYSRQMNTEAFF,NA,TRBJ1-1,TRBV6-5,NA
TGTGCCAGCATTAGGACAAAGGGATATAATTCACCCCTCCACTTT,CASIRTKGYNSPLHF,NA,TRBJ1-6,TRBV2,NA
TGTGCCAGCACCCAAGGGGGTAACTATGGCTACACCTTC,CASTQGGNYGYTF,NA,TRBJ1-2,TRBV6-6,NA
TGCAGCGTTGATGGAGGGGGCCCCTACAATGAGCAGTTCTTC,CSVDGGGPYNEQFF,NA,TRBJ2-1,TRBV29-1,NA
TGTGCCAGCAGCTTAGGATCGATAGCGGGGGGGCCGGTAGATACGCAGTATTTT,CASSLGSIAGGPVDTQYF,TRBD2,TRBJ2-3,TRBV7-9,NA
TGTGCCAGCAGTCGTAACACTGAAGCTTTCTTT,CASSRNTEAFF,NA,TRBJ1-1,TRBV2,NA
TGTGCCAGCAGTCCGACAGGGGCCTTGAGTCAGCCCCAGCATTTT,CASSPTGALSQPQHF,TRBD1,TRBJ1-5,TRBV6-6,few
TGTGCCATCAGTGAGTCGACAGGGGTGGAAGAGACCCAGTACTTC,CAISESTGVEETQYF,TRBD1,TRBJ2-5,TRBV10-3,NA
TGTGCCAGTACTCAACAGGGTTCTGGCTACACCTTC,CASTQQGSGYTF,NA,TRBJ1-2,TRBV19,NA
TGTGCCAGCAGCTTAGAGCAGGCGACGGCCGGGGAGCTGTTTTTT,CASSLEQATAGELFF,NA,TRBJ2-2,TRBV11-3,NA
TGTGCTAGTGGTTTGGTACTAGGAGAAGGTGGAAACACCATATATTTT,CASGLVLGEGGNTIYF,NA,TRBJ1-3,TRBV12-5,few
TGTGCCAGCAGCTTGGCGGGGGGAGGCGGGGAGCTGTTTTTT,CASSLAGGGGELFF,TRBD2,TRBJ2-2,TRBV5-4,NA
TGTGCCTGGAGTGTACCTAGCGGGGGGTACAATGAGCAGTTCTTC,CAWSVPSGGYNEQFF,TRBD2,TRBJ2-1,TRBV30,NA
TGTGCCAGCAGCTCGGGACTAGCGGGGGTTGTAGGACAAGAGACCCAGTACTTC,CASSSGLAGVVGQETQYF,TRBD2,TRBJ2-5,TRBV5-8,NA
TGTGCCAGCAGTGGTCCGGGGAAAGAGACCCAGTACTTC,CASSGPGKETQYF,NA,TRBJ2-5,TRBV2,few
TGTGCCAGCAGCTCACGGACAGGGGACACTGAAGCTTTCTTT,CASSSRTGDTEAFF,TRBD1,TRBJ1-1,TRBV7-2,NA
TGTGCCAGTAGTATATTAGACAGGGGGCGCGGTGGGGCCAACGTCCTGACTTTC,CASSILDRGRGGANVLTF,TRBD1,TRBJ2-6,TRBV19,NA
TGCGCCAGCAGCTGGCGGACAGCCAACTATGGCTACACCTTC,CASSWRTANYGYTF,NA,TRBJ1-2,TRBV5-1,few
TGTGCCAGCAGTAACAGACCGGGACAGTATAATTCACCCCTCCACTTT,CASSNRPGQYNSPLHF,TRBD1,TRBJ1-6,TRBV27,NA